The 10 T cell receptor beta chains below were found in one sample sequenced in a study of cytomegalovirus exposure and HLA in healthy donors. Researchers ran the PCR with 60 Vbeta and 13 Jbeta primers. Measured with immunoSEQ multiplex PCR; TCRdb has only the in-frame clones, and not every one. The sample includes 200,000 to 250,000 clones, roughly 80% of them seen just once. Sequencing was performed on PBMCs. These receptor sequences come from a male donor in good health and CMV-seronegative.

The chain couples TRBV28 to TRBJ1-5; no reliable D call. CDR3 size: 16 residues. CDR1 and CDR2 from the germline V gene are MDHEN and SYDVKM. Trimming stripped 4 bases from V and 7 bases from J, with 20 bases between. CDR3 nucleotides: TGTGCCAGCAGTTCGGGGAAAGGAGCCAGCTTGCAGCCCCAGCATTTT. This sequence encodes CASSSGKGASLQPQHF. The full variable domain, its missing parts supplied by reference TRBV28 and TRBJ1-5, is DVKVTQSSRYLVKRTGEKVFLECVQDMDHENMFWYRQDPGLGLRLIYFSYDVKMKEKGDIPEGYSVSREKKERFSLILESASTNQTSMYLCASSSGKGASLQPQHFGDGTRLSIL.

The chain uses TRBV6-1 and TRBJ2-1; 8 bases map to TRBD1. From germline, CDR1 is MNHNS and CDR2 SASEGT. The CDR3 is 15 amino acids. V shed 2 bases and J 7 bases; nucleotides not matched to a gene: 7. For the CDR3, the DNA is TGTGCCAGCAGTGAAAGGCAGGGGGCGCTTAATGAGCAGTTCTTC. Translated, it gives CASSERQGALNEQFF.

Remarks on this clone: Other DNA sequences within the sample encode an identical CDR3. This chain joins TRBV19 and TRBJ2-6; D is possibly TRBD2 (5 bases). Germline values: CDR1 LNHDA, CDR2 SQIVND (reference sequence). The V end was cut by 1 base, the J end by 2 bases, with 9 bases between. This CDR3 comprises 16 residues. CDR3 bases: TGTGCCAGTAGTATAGTTCCCGGGGCTGGGGCCAACGTCCTGACTTTC. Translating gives CASSIVPGAGANVLTF.

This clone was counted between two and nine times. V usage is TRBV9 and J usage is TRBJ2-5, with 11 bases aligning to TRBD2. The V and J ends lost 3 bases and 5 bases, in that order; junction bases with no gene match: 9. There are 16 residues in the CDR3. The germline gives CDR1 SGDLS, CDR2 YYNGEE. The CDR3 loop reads CASSAQGLADGETQYF. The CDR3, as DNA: TGTGCCAGCAGCGCCCAGGGACTAGCGGATGGGGAGACCCAGTACTTC.

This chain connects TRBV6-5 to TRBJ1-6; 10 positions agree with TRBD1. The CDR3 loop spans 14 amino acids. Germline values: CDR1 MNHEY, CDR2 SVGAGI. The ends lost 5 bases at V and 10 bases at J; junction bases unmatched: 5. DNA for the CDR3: TGTGCCAGCAGTAGGGACAGGGGTGAATCACCCCTCCACTTT. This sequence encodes CASSRDRGESPLHF.

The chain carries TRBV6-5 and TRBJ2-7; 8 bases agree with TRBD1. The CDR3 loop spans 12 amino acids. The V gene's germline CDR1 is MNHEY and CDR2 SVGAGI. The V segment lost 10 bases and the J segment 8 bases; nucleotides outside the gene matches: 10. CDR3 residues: CATGPGQGQQYF. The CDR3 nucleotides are TGTGCCACCGGCCCAGGACAGGGCCAGCAGTACTTC.

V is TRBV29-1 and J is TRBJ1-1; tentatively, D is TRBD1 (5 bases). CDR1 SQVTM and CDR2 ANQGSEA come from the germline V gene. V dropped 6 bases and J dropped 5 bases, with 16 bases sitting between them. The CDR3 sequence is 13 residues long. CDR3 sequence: CSVRTVEGTEAFF. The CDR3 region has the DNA TGCAGCGTACGAACAGTGGAGGGGACTGAAGCTTTCTTT.

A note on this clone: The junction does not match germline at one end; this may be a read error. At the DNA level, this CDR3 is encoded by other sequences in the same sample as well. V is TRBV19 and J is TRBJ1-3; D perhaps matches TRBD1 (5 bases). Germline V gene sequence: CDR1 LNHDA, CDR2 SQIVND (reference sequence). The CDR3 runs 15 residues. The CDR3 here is CASSIFRVRRDTIYF. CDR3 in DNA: TGTGCCAGTAGTATCTTCAGGGTGCGCCGAGACACCATATACTTT.

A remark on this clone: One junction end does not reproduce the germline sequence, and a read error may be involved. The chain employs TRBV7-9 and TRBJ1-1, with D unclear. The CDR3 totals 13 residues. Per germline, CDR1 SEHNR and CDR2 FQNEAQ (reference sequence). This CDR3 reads CSSSLELSWRAFF. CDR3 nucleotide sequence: TGTTCCAGCAGCTTAGAGCTGAGTTGGAGGGCTTTCTTT.

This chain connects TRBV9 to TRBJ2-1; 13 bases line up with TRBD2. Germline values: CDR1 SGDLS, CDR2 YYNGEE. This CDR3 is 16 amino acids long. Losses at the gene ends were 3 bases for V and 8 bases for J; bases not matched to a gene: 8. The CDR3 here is CASSALLAGGLHEQFF. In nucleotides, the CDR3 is TGTGCCAGCAGCGCTTTACTAGCGGGAGGGCTCCATGAGCAGTTCTTC.